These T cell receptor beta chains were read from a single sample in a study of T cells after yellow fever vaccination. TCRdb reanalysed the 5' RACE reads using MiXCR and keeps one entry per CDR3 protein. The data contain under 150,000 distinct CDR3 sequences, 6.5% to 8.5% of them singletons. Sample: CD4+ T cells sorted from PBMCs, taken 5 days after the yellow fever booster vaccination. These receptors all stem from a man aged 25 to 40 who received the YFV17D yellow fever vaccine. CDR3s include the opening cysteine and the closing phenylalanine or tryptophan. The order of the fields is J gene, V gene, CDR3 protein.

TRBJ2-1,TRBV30,CAWSSVSGYNEQFF
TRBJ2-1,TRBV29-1,CSVESPGTPPFF
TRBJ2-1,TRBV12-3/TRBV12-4,CASSSARNNNEQFF
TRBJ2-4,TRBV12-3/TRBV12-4,CASSVRENIQYF
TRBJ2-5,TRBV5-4,CASVRDGRQETQYF
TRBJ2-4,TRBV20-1,CSATSLAGTKQYF
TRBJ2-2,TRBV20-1,CSATDPLGTESGELFF
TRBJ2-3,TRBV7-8,CASRGLTDTQYF
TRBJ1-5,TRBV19,CASSKASNQPQHF
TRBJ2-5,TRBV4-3,CASSQENRGGETQYF
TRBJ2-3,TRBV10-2,CAGSNSLDTDTQYF
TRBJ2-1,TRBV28,CASSLLRGYNEQFF
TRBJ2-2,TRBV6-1,CACRTDNTGELFF
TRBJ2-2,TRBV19,CASRHSGRANTGELFF
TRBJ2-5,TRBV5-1,CASSLGRFQETQYF
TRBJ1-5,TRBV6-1,CASSEALTGGGNQPQHF
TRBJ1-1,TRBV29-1,CSVERVDGAFF
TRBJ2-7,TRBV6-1,CASSRWTGYEQYF
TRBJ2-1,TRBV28,CASSLAGSARNEQFF
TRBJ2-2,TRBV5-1,CASSVWSGNTGELFF
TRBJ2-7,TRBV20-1,CSASSGLAGVSYEQYF
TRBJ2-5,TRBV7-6,CASSLASGVQETQYF
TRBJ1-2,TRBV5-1,CASSLGGDGYTF
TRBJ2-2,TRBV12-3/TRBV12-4,CASSLGGGAGELFF
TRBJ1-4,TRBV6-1,CASSGPGQGGEKLFF
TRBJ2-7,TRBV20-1,CSAINGLGSYEQYF
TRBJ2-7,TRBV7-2,CASSLGGRTEQYF
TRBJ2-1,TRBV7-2,CASSSLAGVYNEQFF
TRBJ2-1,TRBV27,CASNRLAGDNEQFF
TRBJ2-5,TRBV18,CASSRTSGDQETQYF
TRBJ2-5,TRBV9,CASSVASGNKETQYF
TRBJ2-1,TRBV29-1,CSVDSSGRNRNEQFF
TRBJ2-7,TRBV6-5,CASSYSSSYEQYF
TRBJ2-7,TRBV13,CASSLYRGEYEQYF
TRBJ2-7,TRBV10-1,CASSAYTGTYEQYF